A single sample is the source of the 16 T cell receptor beta chains below, sequenced in a study of shared clonotypes between healthy human individuals. Using immunoSEQ multiplex PCR, the repertoire was profiled, and TCRdb retains in-frame clones only, with some absent. Of around 1.4 million clones in the sample, approximately 98.5% were seen once. The sample comprised naive CD4+ T cells sorted from blood. Subset specified: CD45RA+ positively selected. These receptors came from a man younger than 40 in good health.

The chain recombines TRBV29-1 with TRBJ2-1; TRBD2 matches at 12 bases. The CDR3 is 13 amino acids. J was trimmed by 7 bases and V by 2 bases; bases with no gene match: 0. Germline loops: CDR1 SQVTM, CDR2 ANQGSEA. CDR3 bases: TGCAGCGTTGAACTAGCGGGGGGGAATGAGCAGTTCTTC. Translation: CSVELAGGNEQFF.

The chain employs TRBV27 and TRBJ1-2, with D uncertain. The CDR3 runs 14 residues. With 5 bases removed from V and 6 bases from J, the gap between germline ends came to 16 bases. Germline assignment: CDR1 MNHEY and CDR2 SMNVEV (reference sequence). The chain's CDR3 is CASSDTYSRNGYTF. The CDR3 bases are TGTGCCAGCAGTGACACATACAGCAGAAATGGCTACACCTTC.

A word on this clone: The sample has other DNA sequences that encode this CDR3 too. The chain carries TRBV4-1 and TRBJ1-5, with TRBD1 matching 10 bases. Per the germline V gene, CDR1 is MGHRA and CDR2 is YSYEKL. This CDR3 is built from 15 residues. Trimming took 1 base from V and 4 from J; bases not matched to a gene: 1. Here the CDR3 reads CASSQGTGGNQPQHF. Written as DNA, the CDR3 is TGCGCCAGCAGCCAAGGGACAGGGGGTAATCAGCCCCAGCATTTT.

This clone was observed once. The rearrangement links TRBV6-1 to TRBJ1-4; 10 positions agree with TRBD1. Losses at the gene ends were 3 bases for V and 8 bases for J; bases not matched to a gene: 6. The CDR3 consists of 15 residues. Germline V CDR1 and CDR2: MNHNS, SASEGT. CDR3 nucleotide sequence: TGTGCCAGCAGTGACTCAGGACAGGGGGGAGAAAAACTGTTTTTT. It encodes CASSDSGQGGEKLFF.

On this clone itself: Distinct nucleotide sequences in the sample also encode this CDR3. This chain joins TRBV5-1 and TRBJ1-1; D is unresolved. The CDR3 covers 11 residues. Germline V lookup: CDR1 SGHRS, CDR2 YFSETQ. Trimming pared 2 bases from V and 5 bases from J, leaving 4 bases between. The CDR3 here is CASSLGTEAFF. The CDR3 DNA sequence: TGCGCCAGCAGCTTAGGGACTGAAGCTTTCTTT.

This chain joins TRBV7-2 and TRBJ2-5, with a tentative D call TRBD1 (6 bases). This CDR3 has 14 residues. From germline, CDR1 is SGHTA and CDR2 FQGNSA. V was shortened by 3 bases and J by 2 bases, with 10 bases between the two germline ends. This CDR3 is CASSFGRGQETQYF. In nucleotides, the CDR3 is TGTGCCAGCAGCTTTGGCAGGGGACAAGAGACCCAGTACTTC. Drawing the rest from reference TRBV7-2 and TRBJ2-5, the complete variable domain is GAGVSQSPSNKVTEKGKDVELRCDPISGHTALYWYRQSLGQGLEFLIYFQGNSAPDKSGLPSDRFSAERTGGSVSTLTIQRTQQEDSAVYLCASSFGRGQETQYFGPGTRLLVL.

The chain combines TRBV2 with TRBJ1-1; 9 positions agree with TRBD1. V was clipped by 5 bases and J by 1 base; unmatched bases: 17. CDR1 is SNHLY, CDR2 FYNNEI, per germline. This CDR3 comprises 19 residues. The CDR3 sequence is CASSRRDREESSGNTEAFF. In DNA form, the CDR3 reads TGTGCCAGCAGTCGAAGGGACAGGGAGGAGTCGTCGGGGAACACTGAAGCTTTCTTT.

The chain employs TRBV7-8 and TRBJ2-7; possible D gene TRBD2, 5 bases. The germline V gene has CDR1 SGHVS and CDR2 FQNEAQ. There are 17 residues in the CDR3. The V and J ends lost 3 bases and 3 bases respectively, with 21 bases between them. CDR3 in DNA: TGTGCCAGCAGCTTTCCTTTGACCGGGCCGGAGGTCTACGAGCAGTACTTC. Translation gives CASSFPLTGPEVYEQYF.

J is TRBJ2-7 and V is TRBV27, with 15 bases lining up with TRBD2. The CDR3 contains 16 residues. Germline assignment: CDR1 MNHEY and CDR2 SMNVEV (reference sequence). V shed 5 bases, J shed 9 bases, and the junction held 11 bases outside the gene matches. The CDR3 coding sequence is TGTGCCAGCAGTCCCGGGGTGGGACTAGCGGGAGGATCGCAGTACTTC. It translates to CASSPGVGLAGGSQYF.

The V gene is TRBV18, the J gene TRBJ2-5, with TRBD1 identical over 8 bases. The CDR3 extends over 16 amino acids. Germline lookup yields CDR1 KGHSH and CDR2 LQKENI. V gave up 3 bases and J gave up 5 bases; unmatched junction bases: 11. CDR3 DNA: TGTGCCAGCTCACCCCCCAGCCGGAACAGGGGGGAGACCCAGTACTTC. This codes for CASSPPSRNRGETQYF.

The chain employs TRBV5-1 and TRBJ2-7; 7 bases fit TRBD2. Germline CDR1 and CDR2: SGHRS and YFSETQ. This CDR3 spans 15 amino acids. Trimming removed 4 bases from V and 4 bases from J; junction bases left unmatched: 11. The CDR3 DNA reads as TGCGCCAGCAGCGTGATGTTCGGGACTACATACGAGCAGTACTTC. Its translation: CASSVMFGTTYEQYF.

On this clone: Other DNA sequences in this sample translate to the same CDR3. The genes are TRBV10-1 and TRBJ2-1; D tentatively reads TRBD1 or TRBD2 (5 bases each). Trimming took off 4 bases at V and 0 bases at J, with 7 bases between the two ends. In germline, CDR1 is WNHNN, CDR2 SYGVQD (reference sequence). CDR3 length equals 14 residues. CDR3 protein: CASSVGGSYNEQFF. Written as DNA, the CDR3 is TGCGCCAGCAGTGTTGGGGGCTCCTACAATGAGCAGTTCTTC.

The chain is built from TRBV7-9 and TRBJ2-2; D remains unclear. With 2 bases removed from V and 7 bases from J, the gap between germline ends came to 14 bases. Germline CDR1 and CDR2: SEHNR and FQNEAQ (reference sequence). This CDR3 is built from 15 residues. CDR3 loop: CASSLTPISGGELFF. CDR3 nucleotide sequence: TGTGCCAGCAGCTTAACTCCCATATCGGGCGGGGAGCTGTTTTTT.

In this sample, this clone turned up once. V gene TRBV5-1 combines with J gene TRBJ2-1; D is possibly TRBD2 (5 bases). Trimming shortened V by 7 bases and J by 0 bases, and 11 bases separated the two germline ends. The CDR3 totals 14 residues. CDR1 is SGHRS and CDR2 is YFSETQ in the germline V gene. This CDR3 is CASGSANSYNEQFF. The CDR3 DNA sequence: TGCGCCAGCGGTAGCGCTAACTCCTACAATGAGCAGTTCTTC.

CDR3 sequence (DNA): TGTGCCAGCAGGGGGTCGGGACTAGCGGATTACAATGAGCAGTTCTTC. Protein: CASRGSGLADYNEQFF. The chain combines TRBV5-4 with TRBJ2-1, with TRBD2 identical over 11 bases. The CDR3 extends over 16 amino acids. Per the germline V gene, CDR1 is SGHNT and CDR2 is YYREEE (reference sequence). V trimming: 5 bases; J trimming: 4 bases; junction bases outside the gene matches: 8. The full variable domain, rest sourced from reference TRBV5-4 and TRBJ2-1, is ETGVTQSPTHLIKTRGQQVTLRCSSQSGHNTVSWYQQALGQGPQFIFQYYREEENGRGNFPPRFSGLQFPNYSSELNVNALELDDSALYLCASRGSGLADYNEQFFGPGTRLTVL.

CDR3: CASSTAPIGVSNQPQHF. CDR3 nucleotide sequence: TGTGCCAGTAGTACCGCCCCAATCGGGGTTAGCAATCAGCCCCAGCATTTT. V usage is TRBV19 and J usage is TRBJ1-5; D is uncertain. This CDR3 has 17 residues. Looked up from germline, CDR1 is LNHDA and CDR2 is SQIVND (reference sequence). The ends were cut back, 4 bases at V and 0 bases at J, with 16 bases in the middle. The full variable domain, rest sourced from reference TRBV19 and TRBJ1-5, is DGGITQSPKYLFRKEGQNVTLSCEQNLNHDAMYWYRQDPGQGLRLIYYSQIVNDFQKGDIAEGYSVSREKKESFPLTVTSAQKNPTAFYLCASSTAPIGVSNQPQHFGDGTRLSIL.